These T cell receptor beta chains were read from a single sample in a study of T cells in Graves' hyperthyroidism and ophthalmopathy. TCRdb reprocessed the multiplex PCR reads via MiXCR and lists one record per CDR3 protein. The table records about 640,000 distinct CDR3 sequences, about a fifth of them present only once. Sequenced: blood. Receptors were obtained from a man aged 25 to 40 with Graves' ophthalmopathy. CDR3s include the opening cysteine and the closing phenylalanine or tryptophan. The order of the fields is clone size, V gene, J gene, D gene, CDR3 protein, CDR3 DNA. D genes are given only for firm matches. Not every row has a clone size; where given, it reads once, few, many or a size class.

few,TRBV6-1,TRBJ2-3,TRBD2,CATSHRLAGERRQYF,TGTGCCACCTCCCACCGACTAGCGGGGGAAAGGAGGCAGTATTTT
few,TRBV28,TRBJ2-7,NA,CASSFNGGASSYEQYF,TGTGCCAGCAGTTTTAACGGCGGGGCCAGCTCCTACGAGCAGTACTTC
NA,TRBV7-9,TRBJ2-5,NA,CASSLVVGSLQETQYF,TGTGCCAGCAGCTTAGTGGTGGGAAGCCTCCAAGAGACCCAGTACTTC
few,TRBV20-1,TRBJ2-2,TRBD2,CSADRGRAGTGELFF,TGCAGTGCTGACCGCGGGAGGGCGGGCACCGGGGAGCTGTTTTTT
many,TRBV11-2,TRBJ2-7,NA,CASSLGWAPEQYF,TGTGCCAGCAGCTTAGGATGGGCCCCTGAGCAGTACTTC
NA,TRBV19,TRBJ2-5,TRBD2,CATGSTEGLAGEETQYF,TGTGCCACGGGCTCGACGGAGGGACTAGCGGGAGAAGAGACCCAGTACTTC
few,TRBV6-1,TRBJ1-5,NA,CASSEGTQPQHF,TGTGCCAGCAGTGAAGGTACACAGCCCCAGCATTTT
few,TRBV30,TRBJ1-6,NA,CAWTNFGSPLHF,TGTGCCTGGACGAACTTCGGTTCACCCCTCCACTTT
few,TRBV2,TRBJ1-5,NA,CASSVSTQPQHF,TGTGCCAGCAGTGTCTCAACTCAGCCCCAGCATTTT
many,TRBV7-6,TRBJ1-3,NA,CASSPPLASSGNTIYF,TGTGCCAGCAGCCCACCTCTCGCGTCCTCTGGAAACACCATATATTTT
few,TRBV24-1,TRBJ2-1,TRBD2,CATSDGSGRLGNEQFF,TGTGCCACCAGTGATGGTAGCGGGAGATTGGGTAATGAGCAGTTCTTC
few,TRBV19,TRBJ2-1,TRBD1,CASSIVWQGVRNEQFF,TGTGCCAGTAGTATAGTTTGGCAGGGGGTTCGGAATGAGCAGTTCTTC
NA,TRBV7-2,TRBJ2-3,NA,CASSLLAGRASTDTQYF,TGTGCCAGCAGCTTACTTGCGGGCAGGGCTAGCACAGATACGCAGTATTTT
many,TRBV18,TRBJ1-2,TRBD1,CASSPGTEYYGYTF,TGTGCCAGCTCTCCCGGGACAGAATACTATGGCTACACCTTC
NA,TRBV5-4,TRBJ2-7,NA,CASSSPTGSEQYF,TGTGCCAGCAGCTCCCCGACCGGTTCCGAGCAGTACTTC